The rows below give T cell receptor beta chains drawn from one sample of a study. TCRdb re-derived calls from the 5' RACE reads in MiXCR, one entry per CDR3 protein. The sample holds roughly 64,000 distinct CDR3 sequences, approximately 23% seen once. The specimen was memory CD4+ T cells sorted from a lymph node. The receptors were sampled from a female donor with breast cancer. CDR3s include the opening cysteine and the closing phenylalanine or tryptophan. Fields, in order: J gene, D gene, clone size, V gene, CDR3 DNA, CDR3 protein. D genes are given only for firm matches. Expanded clones are given a class, and other clones once, few, many or no size at all.

TRBJ2-7 | NA | few | TRBV11-3 | TGTGCCAGCAGCTTAGAGAGGGGTGGTGAGCAGTACTTC | CASSLERGGEQYF
TRBJ2-7 | NA | NA | TRBV7-6 | TGTGCCAGCAACCAGACGGGGCGCAAGCAGTACTTC | CASNQTGRKQYF
TRBJ1-4 | TRBD1 | few | TRBV9 | TGTGCCAGCAGCGTAACAGGGGGCTCTGGGGAAAAACTGTTTTTT | CASSVTGGSGEKLFF
TRBJ2-1 | NA | NA | TRBV7-9 | TGTGCCAGCACCCCTGAGGGCCCAGGCAATGAGCAGTTCTTC | CASTPEGPGNEQFF
TRBJ2-7 | NA | few | TRBV7-2 | TGTGCCAGCAGCTCTTCCTCCTACGAGCAGTACTTC | CASSSSSYEQYF
TRBJ2-1 | NA | NA | TRBV7-3 | TGTGCCAGCAGCTCTCCCCGTCTCCAGGGTCGCAATGAGCAGTTCTTC | CASSSPRLQGRNEQFF
TRBJ1-2 | NA | many | TRBV2 | TGTGCCAGCAGTGAAGCGGGGTCATACGGAGGCTACACCTTC | CASSEAGSYGGYTF
TRBJ2-2 | TRBD2 | many | TRBV20-1 | TGCAGTGCTAGAGTCTCGAGCGGGGGACCCGGGGAGCTGTTTTTT | CSARVSSGGPGELFF
TRBJ2-7 | TRBD2 | NA | TRBV20-1 | TGCAGTCCCCTGAGGGTAGCGGGCGGACATGTCCTTGACGGGCAGTACTTC | CSPLRVAGGHVLDGQYF
TRBJ1-5 | NA | many | TRBV6-1 | TGTGCCAGCAGTGATAGCAATCAGCCCCAGCATTTT | CASSDSNQPQHF
TRBJ1-1 | NA | NA | TRBV6-5 | TGTGCCAGCAGTGGTTACAATTCGGAAACTGAAGCTTTCTTT | CASSGYNSETEAFF
TRBJ2-4 | TRBD2 | NA | TRBV5-1 | TGCGCCAGCAGCTTGAGCGGGAGAGCCAAAAACATTCAGTACTTC | CASSLSGRAKNIQYF
TRBJ2-1 | NA | few | TRBV20-1 | TGCAGTGCTAGGGATTACAATGAGCAGTTCTTC | CSARDYNEQFF
TRBJ1-1 | NA | few | TRBV6-5 | TGTGCCAGCGGACGGACGGCGGCGCCGAATGAAGCTTTCTTT | CASGRTAAPNEAFF
TRBJ1-2 | NA | many | TRBV4-1 | TGCGCCAGCAGCCAAGCCCAAGGGGCGAGGGGCTACACCTTC | CASSQAQGARGYTF
TRBJ2-5 | NA | NA | TRBV5-6 | TGTGCCAGCGGCTCCTGGAGTACGTGGGAGACCCAGTACTTC | CASGSWSTWETQYF
TRBJ2-1 | TRBD2 | NA | TRBV7-2 | TGTGCCAGCAGCCCCCTGTGGGCGGGAGCGCGTAACAATGAGCAGTTCTTC | CASSPLWAGARNNEQFF
TRBJ2-7 | TRBD1 | few | TRBV4-2 | TGTGCCAGCAGCCAAACAGGGGATTCTACCTACGAGCAGTACTTC | CASSQTGDSTYEQYF
TRBJ2-6 | TRBD2 | NA | TRBV7-8 | TGTGCCAGCAGCTTGGGAGGGTTCTCTGGGGCCAACGTCCTGACTTTC | CASSLGGFSGANVLTF
TRBJ2-1 | TRBD2 | many | TRBV7-9 | TGTGCCAGCAGCTTAGGGACTAGCGGGGACAATGAGCAGTTCTTC | CASSLGTSGDNEQFF
TRBJ2-2 | TRBD2 | few | TRBV28 | TGTGCCAGCAGATATAGCGGGAGTGCGCTGTTTTTT | CASRYSGSALFF
TRBJ2-5 | NA | few | TRBV19 | TGTGCCAGTTCACAGGGAGGGAGTCAAGAGACCCAGTACTTC | CASSQGGSQETQYF
TRBJ2-1 | TRBD1 | few | TRBV5-1 | TGCGCCAGCAGCCCGCAGGGGGCAATACACAATGAGCAGTTCTTC | CASSPQGAIHNEQFF
TRBJ2-3 | NA | NA | TRBV6-2/TRBV6-3 | TGTGCCAGCAGTTACTCGACTGGAAGGTTAGATACGCAGTATTTT | CASSYSTGRLDTQYF
TRBJ2-2 | TRBD2 | few | TRBV7-2 | TGTGCCAGCAGCTTGGACCCCGGGAGGGCCCCCGGGGAGCTGTTTTTT | CASSLDPGRAPGELFF
TRBJ1-4 | NA | few | TRBV9 | TGTGCCAGCAGCGTATCAGGGGCAACTAATGAAAAACTGTTTTTT | CASSVSGATNEKLFF
TRBJ1-5 | NA | few | TRBV4-2 | TGTGCCAGCAGCCAAGTGGGACACTCAAATCAGCCCCAGCATTTT | CASSQVGHSNQPQHF
TRBJ2-3 | NA | NA | TRBV6-5 | TGTGCCAGCAGTCGGGCCGGATCCACAGATACGCAGTATTTT | CASSRAGSTDTQYF
TRBJ1-4 | TRBD1 | NA | TRBV6-6 | TGTGCCAGCAGTTCACCGGGACAGGGCCATGAAAAACTGTTTTTT | CASSSPGQGHEKLFF
TRBJ1-2 | NA | many | TRBV6-6 | TGTGCCAGCAGTTCCCCTGGGTATGGCTACACCTTC | CASSSPGYGYTF
TRBJ2-2 | NA | NA | TRBV12-3/TRBV12-4 | TGTGCCAGCAGTTCCACGGGTGGAGGGGAGCTGTTTTTT | CASSSTGGGELFF
TRBJ1-5 | TRBD1 | once | TRBV3-1 | TGTGCCAGCGGGACAGGGGGCGATCAGCCCCAGCATTTT | CASGTGGDQPQHF
TRBJ2-1 | TRBD1 | few | TRBV6-1 | TGTGCCACCCGGGACAGGGGGTTCAGCGAGCAGTTCTTC | CATRDRGFSEQFF
TRBJ2-3 | NA | NA | TRBV5-5 | TGTGCCAGCAGCTTGTACACAGATACGCAGTATTTT | CASSLYTDTQYF
TRBJ1-3 | NA | NA | TRBV4-1 | TGCGCCAGCAGCCAAGACCACAGCCTCTCTGGAAACACCATATATTTT | CASSQDHSLSGNTIYF
TRBJ1-1 | NA | few | TRBV4-1 | TGCGCCAGCAGCCAAGCAGAACAGCTGAACACTGAAGCTTTCTTT | CASSQAEQLNTEAFF
TRBJ2-7 | TRBD2 | NA | TRBV20-1 | TGCAGTGCTTCGACGGGGGGGGAGCAGTACTTC | CSASTGGEQYF
TRBJ2-3 | TRBD1 | NA | TRBV7-8 | TGTGCCAGCAGCTTAGGAGGGGGCGTAATAGATACGCAGTATTTT | CASSLGGGVIDTQYF
TRBJ2-3 | TRBD2 | NA | TRBV6-1 | TGTGCCAGCAGCCCGGCCCATAGCGGGGGGCGCACAGGTGCGCAGTATTTT | CASSPAHSGGRTGAQYF
TRBJ1-1 | NA | NA | TRBV4-3 | TGCGCCAGCAGCCAAGTGAGTGTGTGCATGAACATTGAAGCTTTCTTT | CASSQVSVCMNIEAFF
TRBJ2-1 | NA | NA | TRBV5-1 | TGCGCCAGCAGCTTGGGTGTCAGTCTCTCCTACAATGAGCAGTTCTTC | CASSLGVSLSYNEQFF
TRBJ2-1 | TRBD2 | few | TRBV6-5 | TGTGCCAGCAGTTACTTTAGCGGGGGGGCCGCTGAGCAGTTCTTC | CASSYFSGGAAEQFF
TRBJ2-1 | TRBD1 | NA | TRBV7-2 | TGTGCCAGCAGCCCCCGGGACAGGCAGTTCTTC | CASSPRDRQFF
TRBJ2-4 | TRBD2 | few | TRBV6-6 | TGTGCCAGCAGCCTAGCGGGGGGCCAGTACTTC | CASSLAGGQYF
TRBJ2-2 | NA | NA | TRBV25-1 | TGTGCCAGCAGGGGGCAGGGCGGCACCGGGGAGCTGTTTTTT | CASRGQGGTGELFF
TRBJ2-1 | NA | NA | TRBV5-1 | TGCGCCAGCAGCTCTGGTCCCTTCAATGAGCAGTTCTTC | CASSSGPFNEQFF
TRBJ2-7 | NA | many | TRBV4-1 | TGCGCCAGCAGCCAAGAGGCCCACGAGCAGTACTTC | CASSQEAHEQYF
TRBJ2-1 | TRBD2 | NA | TRBV6-5 | TGTGCCAGCAGTTACACCGGGAGGCCCTACAATGAGCAGTTCTTC | CASSYTGRPYNEQFF
TRBJ2-3 | NA | NA | TRBV5-1 | TGCGCCAGCAGCTCTGGCGCAGGGCAGTCTAGTACAGATACGCAGTATTTT | CASSSGAGQSSTDTQYF
TRBJ2-3 | NA | few | TRBV7-9 | TGTGCCAGCAGTTCAACGGGACACAGCACAGATACGCAGTATTTT | CASSSTGHSTDTQYF
TRBJ1-1 | NA | few | TRBV4-1 | TGCGCCAGCAGCCAAGAAATGGGCTTGCACAGGCCCAATGAAGCTTTCTTT | CASSQEMGLHRPNEAFF